The T cell receptor beta chain described here comes from a study of blood T cell repertoires in COVID-19. On the study more broadly: Italy, Spain and the United States were the sources of the convalescent and acute COVID-19 samples.

A single count supports this clone. The V gene's germline CDR1 is LGHDT and CDR2 YNNKEL (reference sequence). V was trimmed by 2 bases and J by 6 bases, leaving 11 bases between them. This CDR3 has 13 amino acids. As handled by the study authors: Reference gene primer amplification in the assay estimated nucleated cell counts. TCRdb keeps only in-frame clones here, not all; method: immunoSEQ multiplex PCR. D and trimming were read from the DNA, whereas the V and J calls and clone size are those reported in that table. The sample lists some 380,000 clones, nearly 90% occurring once. The TCR sequence derives from a man aged 18-30 years with active or convalescent COVID-19. This chain connects TRBV3-1 (or the pseudogene TRBV3-2) to TRBJ2-7, with D possibly TRBD2 on 5 matching bases. The sample consisted of peripheral blood. The CDR3 DNA reads TGTGCCAGCAGCCAACCGGGGTTTCCCGAGCAGTACTTC. It encodes CASSQPGFPEQYF.